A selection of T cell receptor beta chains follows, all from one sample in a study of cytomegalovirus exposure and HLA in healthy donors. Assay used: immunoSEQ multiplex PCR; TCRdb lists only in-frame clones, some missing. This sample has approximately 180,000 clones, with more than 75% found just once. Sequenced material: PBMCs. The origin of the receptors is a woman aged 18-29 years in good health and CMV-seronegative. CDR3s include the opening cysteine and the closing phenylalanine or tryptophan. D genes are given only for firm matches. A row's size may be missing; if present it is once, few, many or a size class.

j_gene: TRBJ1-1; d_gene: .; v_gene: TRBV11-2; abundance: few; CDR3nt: TGTGCCAGCAGCTCCCTTAGGCGGGCTTTCTTT; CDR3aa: CASSSLRRAFF
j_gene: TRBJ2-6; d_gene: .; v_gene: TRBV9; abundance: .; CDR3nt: TGTGCCAGCAGCGTAGCTACGGGGGTGGCGAGGCTAGATGGGGCCAACGTCCTGACTTTC; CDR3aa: CASSVATGVARLDGANVLTF
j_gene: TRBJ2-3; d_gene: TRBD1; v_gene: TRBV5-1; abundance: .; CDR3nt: TGCGCCAGCAGCTCCACAGGGGCCTTGTTGCCAGATACGCAGTATTTT; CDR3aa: CASSSTGALLPDTQYF
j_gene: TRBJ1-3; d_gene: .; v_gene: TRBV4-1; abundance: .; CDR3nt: TGCGCCAGCAGCCGCCAAGAGGACAGTGGAGACACCATATATTTT; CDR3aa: CASSRQEDSGDTIYF
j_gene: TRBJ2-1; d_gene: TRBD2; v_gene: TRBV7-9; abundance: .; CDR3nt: TGTGCCAGCAGGGGAGCGGGGGGCGGAACGGATGAGCAGTTCTTC; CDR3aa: CASRGAGGGTDEQFF
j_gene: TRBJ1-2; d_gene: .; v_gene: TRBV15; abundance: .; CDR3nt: TGTGCCACCAGCAGAGGGCAGGGAGGGAACTATGGCTACACCTTC; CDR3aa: CATSRGQGGNYGYTF
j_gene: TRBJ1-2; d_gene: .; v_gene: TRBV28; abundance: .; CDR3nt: TGTGCCAGCAGTTTAAGAGGGTTTTTTCTAAATGGCTACACCTTC; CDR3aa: CASSLRGFFLNGYTF
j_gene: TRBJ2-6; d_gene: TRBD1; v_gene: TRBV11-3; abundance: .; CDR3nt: TGTGCCAGCAGCGAGGGACAGGGGCCCCTCTCTGGGGCCAACGTCCTGACTTTC; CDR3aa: CASSEGQGPLSGANVLTF
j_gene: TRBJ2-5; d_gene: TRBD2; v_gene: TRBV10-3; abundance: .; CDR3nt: TGTGCCATCAGGAGGGGACTAGCGGAAGAGACCCAGTACTTC; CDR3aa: CAIRRGLAEETQYF
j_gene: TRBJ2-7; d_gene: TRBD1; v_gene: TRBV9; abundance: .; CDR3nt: TGTGCCAGCAGCGCAGGGGTAGGGACAGCAAGCTCCTACGAGCAGTACTTC; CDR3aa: CASSAGVGTASSYEQYF
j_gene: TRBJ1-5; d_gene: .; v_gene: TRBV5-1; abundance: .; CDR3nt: TGCGCCAGCAGCTTGGAGGGGTCGGCTCAGCCCCAGCATTTT; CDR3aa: CASSLEGSAQPQHF
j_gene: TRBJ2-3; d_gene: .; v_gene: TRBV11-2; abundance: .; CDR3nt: TGTGCCAGCAGCTTAGGACGACTAGACACAGATACGCAGTATTTT; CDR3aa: CASSLGRLDTDTQYF
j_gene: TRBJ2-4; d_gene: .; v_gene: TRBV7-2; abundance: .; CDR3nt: TGTGCCAGCAGCCTAAGGGGGGGGGTCCCTAGTTCCTTC; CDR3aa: CASSLRGGVPSSF
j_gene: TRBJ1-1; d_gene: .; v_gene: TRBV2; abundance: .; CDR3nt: TGTGCCAGCAGTGAAGCAGAGGCCACTGAAGCTTTCTTT; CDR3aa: CASSEAEATEAFF
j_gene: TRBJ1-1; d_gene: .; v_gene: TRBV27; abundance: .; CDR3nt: TGTGCCAGCAGTATTCTATACGATGGGCGAAACACTGAAGCTTTCTTT; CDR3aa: CASSILYDGRNTEAFF
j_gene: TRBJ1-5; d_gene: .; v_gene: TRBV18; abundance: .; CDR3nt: TGTGCCAGCTCACCGGCGGGAAGGAAGCCCCACAATCAGCCCCAGCATTTT; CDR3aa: CASSPAGRKPHNQPQHF
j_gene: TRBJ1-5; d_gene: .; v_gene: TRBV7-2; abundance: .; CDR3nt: TGTGCCAGCAGCTCACCGGGTAGCAATCAGCCCCAGCATTTT; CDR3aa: CASSSPGSNQPQHF
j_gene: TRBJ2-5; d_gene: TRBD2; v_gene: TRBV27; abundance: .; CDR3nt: TGTGCCAGCAGACCGACTAGCGGGGGGGCACAAGAGACCCAGTACTTC; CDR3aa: CASRPTSGGAQETQYF
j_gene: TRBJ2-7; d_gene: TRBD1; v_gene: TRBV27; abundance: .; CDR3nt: TGTGCCAGCAGTTTATCGTATAGGGGGCCGTACGAGCAGTACTTC; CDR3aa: CASSLSYRGPYEQYF
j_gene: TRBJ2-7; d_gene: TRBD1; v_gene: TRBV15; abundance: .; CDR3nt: TGTGCCACCAGCAGCGAAACGACAGGGTGGTTCTACGAGCAGTACTTC; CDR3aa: CATSSETTGWFYEQYF
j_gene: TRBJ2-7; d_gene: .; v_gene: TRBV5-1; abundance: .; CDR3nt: TGCGCCAGCAGCCCCCAGGGGGGCCCGGCCGAGCAGTACTTC; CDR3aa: CASSPQGGPAEQYF
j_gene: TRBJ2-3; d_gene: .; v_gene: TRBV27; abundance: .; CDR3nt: TGTGCCAGCAGTTTATTGGAACGAGGTACGCAGTATTTT; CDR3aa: CASSLLERGTQYF
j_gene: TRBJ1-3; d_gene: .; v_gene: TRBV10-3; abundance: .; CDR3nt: TGTGCCATCAGTGAGTCGGCAGGGAATGCTGGAAACACCATATATTTT; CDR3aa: CAISESAGNAGNTIYF
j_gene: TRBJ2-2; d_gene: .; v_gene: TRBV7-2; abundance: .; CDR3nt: TGTGCCAGCATCACCAGGGTAGGGACCGGGGAGCTGTTTTTT; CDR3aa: CASITRVGTGELFF
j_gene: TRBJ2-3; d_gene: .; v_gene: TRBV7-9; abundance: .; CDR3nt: TGTGCCAGCAGCTGGGGACAAAACACAGATACGCAGTATTTT; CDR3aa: CASSWGQNTDTQYF
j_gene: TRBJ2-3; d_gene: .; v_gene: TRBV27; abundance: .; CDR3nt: TGTGCCAGCAAGGGGGGGAGCACAGATACGCAGTATTTT; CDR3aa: CASKGGSTDTQYF
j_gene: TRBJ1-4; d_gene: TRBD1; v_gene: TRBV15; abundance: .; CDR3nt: TGTGCCACCAGCAGGGGACAGGGGGATGAAAAACTGTTTTTT; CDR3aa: CATSRGQGDEKLFF
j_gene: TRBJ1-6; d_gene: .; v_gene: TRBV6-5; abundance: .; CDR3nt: TGTGCCAGCAGTTACGCCGGGAGTTCACCCCTCCACTTT; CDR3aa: CASSYAGSSPLHF
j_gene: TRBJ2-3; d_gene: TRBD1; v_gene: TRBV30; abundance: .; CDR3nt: TGTGCCTGGAGGGATGACAGGGGAGTCTCGCCTAGCACAGATACGCAGTATTTT; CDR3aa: CAWRDDRGVSPSTDTQYF
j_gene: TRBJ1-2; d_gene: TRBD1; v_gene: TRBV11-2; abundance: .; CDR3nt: TGTGCCAGCAGCTTAACGACAGGGGGAGATGGCTACACCTTC; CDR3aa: CASSLTTGGDGYTF
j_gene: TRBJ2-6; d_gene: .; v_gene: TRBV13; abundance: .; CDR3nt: TGTGCCAGCAGCTTAGGCCACGGGATCTCTGGGGCCAACGTCCTGACTTTC; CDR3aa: CASSLGHGISGANVLTF
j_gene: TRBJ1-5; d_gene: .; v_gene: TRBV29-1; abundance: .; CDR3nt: TGCAGCGCGGCCCGGGACATGGGGCAGCCCCAGCATTTT; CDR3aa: CSAARDMGQPQHF
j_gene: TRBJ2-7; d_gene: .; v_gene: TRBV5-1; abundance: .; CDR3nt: TGCGCCACCGCCGTGACAGGAGATTACGAGCAGTACTTC; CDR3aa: CATAVTGDYEQYF
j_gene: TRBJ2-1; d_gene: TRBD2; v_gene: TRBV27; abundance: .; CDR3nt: TGTGCCAGCAGTACCTTTTTTCTAGCGGGAGTGGAGAATGAGCAGTTCTTC; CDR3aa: CASSTFFLAGVENEQFF
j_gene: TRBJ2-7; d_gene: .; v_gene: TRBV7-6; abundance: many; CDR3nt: TGTGCCAGCAGCCCGACCCGGGAAGGAACTGGCTACGAGCAGTACTTC; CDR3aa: CASSPTREGTGYEQYF
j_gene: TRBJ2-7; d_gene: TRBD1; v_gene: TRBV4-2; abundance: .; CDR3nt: TGTGCCAGCAGCCAGTACCTGACAGGGTGGGGCGAGCAGTACTTC; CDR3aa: CASSQYLTGWGEQYF
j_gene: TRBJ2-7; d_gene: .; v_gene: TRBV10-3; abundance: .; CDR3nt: TGTGCCATCAGTGAACAAACCTACGAGCAGTACTTC; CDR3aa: CAISEQTYEQYF
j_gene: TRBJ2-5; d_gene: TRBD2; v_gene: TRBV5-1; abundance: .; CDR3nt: TGCGCCAGCAGTACTTTAGCGGGATCAGGGGAGACCCAGTACTTC; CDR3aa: CASSTLAGSGETQYF
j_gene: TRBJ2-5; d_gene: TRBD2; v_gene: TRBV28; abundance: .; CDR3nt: TGTGCCAGCAGTTTAAAGCGGGGGGAAAGGAGGTTTCAAGAGACCCAGTACTTC; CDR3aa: CASSLKRGERRFQETQYF
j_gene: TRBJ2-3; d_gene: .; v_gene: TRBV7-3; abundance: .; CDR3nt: TGTGCCAGCAGCCCACTTGTGCGGGCTAGCACAGATACGCAGTATTTT; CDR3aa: CASSPLVRASTDTQYF
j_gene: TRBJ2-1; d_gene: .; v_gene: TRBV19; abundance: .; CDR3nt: TGTGCCAGTAGTATAGGGGGAGATTACAATGAGCAGTTCTTC; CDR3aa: CASSIGGDYNEQFF
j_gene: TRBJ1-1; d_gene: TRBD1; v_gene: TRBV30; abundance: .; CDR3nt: TGTGCCTGGAGTCTTCAGGGGGGTACTGAAGCTTTCTTT; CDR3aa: CAWSLQGGTEAFF
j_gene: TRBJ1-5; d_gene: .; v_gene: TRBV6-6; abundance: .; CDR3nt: TGTGCCAGCAGTTCCACCGGTGATAGCAATCAGCCCCAGCATTTT; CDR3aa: CASSSTGDSNQPQHF
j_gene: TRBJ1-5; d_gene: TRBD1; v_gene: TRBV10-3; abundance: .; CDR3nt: TGTGCCATCAGCGGAGCGCAGGGGGATCAGCCCCAGCATTTT; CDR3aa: CAISGAQGDQPQHF
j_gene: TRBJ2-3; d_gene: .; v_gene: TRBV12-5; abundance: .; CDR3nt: TGTGCTAGTGGTTTGGTAAGCTCCCGTCCCGGGAGTGGGACAGATACGCAGTATTTT; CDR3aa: CASGLVSSRPGSGTDTQYF
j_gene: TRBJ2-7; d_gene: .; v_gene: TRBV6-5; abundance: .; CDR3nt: TGTGCCAGCAGTTCCCGGGACACGTTCTACGAGCAGTACTTC; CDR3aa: CASSSRDTFYEQYF
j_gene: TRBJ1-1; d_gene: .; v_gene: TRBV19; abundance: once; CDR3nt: TGTGCCACTGACGGGGGGCATTCGAACACTGAAGCTTTCTTT; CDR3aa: CATDGGHSNTEAFF
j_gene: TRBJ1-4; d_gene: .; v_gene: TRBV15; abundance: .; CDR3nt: TGTGCCACTACAGGGATTAAAGAAAAACTGTTTTTT; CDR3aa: CATTGIKEKLFF
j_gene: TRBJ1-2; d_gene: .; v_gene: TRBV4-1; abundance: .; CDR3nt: TGCGCCAGCAGCCAAGATAGCCAGGCAAGGGGGGGCTATGGCTACACCTTC; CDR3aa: CASSQDSQARGGYGYTF
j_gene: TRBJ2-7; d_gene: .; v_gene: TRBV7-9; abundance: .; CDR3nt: TGTTCCAGCAGCTTAGCGGAGAGTGTCCACGAGCAGTACTTC; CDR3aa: CSSSLAESVHEQYF
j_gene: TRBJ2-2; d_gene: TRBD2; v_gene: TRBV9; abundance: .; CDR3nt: TGTGCCAGCAGCCCTCGGACTAGCGGGAGTAACGGGGAGCTGTTTTTT; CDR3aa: CASSPRTSGSNGELFF
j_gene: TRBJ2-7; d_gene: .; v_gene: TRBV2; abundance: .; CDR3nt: TGTGCCAGCAGTGCAGGGTGGGGTGGAACCGAGCAGTACTTC; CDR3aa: CASSAGWGGTEQYF